Below are 6 T cell receptor beta chains sequenced from a single sample in a study of graft-versus-host responses after intestinal transplantation. TCRdb keeps only in-frame clones here, not all; method: immunoSEQ multiplex PCR. The sample consists of about 20,000 clones, around 44% of them appearing once. The source was alloreactive CD4+ T cells from a mixed lymphocyte reaction culture, collected before intestinal transplant. Specified subset: CFSE-low proliferating T cells sorted from approximately 6-day pre-transplant mixed lymphocyte reaction (GvH or HvG direction). The receptors here all came from a human patient who received an intestinal transplant.

This clone is classed as medium-sized. This chain links TRBV10-3 with TRBJ1-1, with D maybe TRBD1 (6 bases). Trimming left V 0 bases short and J 4 bases short, with 9 bases between. The CDR3 extends over 14 amino acids. Germline CDR1 reads ENHRY; CDR2 reads SYGVKD. Here the CDR3 DNA reads TGTGCCATCAGTGAGTCGGTAGGGGGCACTGAAGCTTTCTTT. Residues: CAISESVGGTEAFF.

The chain uses TRBV6-1 and TRBJ1-6; 10 bases line up with TRBD1. Unmatched junction bases numbered 7, after V lost 4 bases and J lost 13 bases. CDR3 length equals 14 residues. Germline V gives CDR1 MNHNS, CDR2 SASEGT. The CDR3 coding sequence is TGTGCCAGCAGTGCATACGACAGGGGGCCCCCCCTCCACTTT. The encoded protein is CASSAYDRGPPLHF.

The rearrangement links TRBV18 to TRBJ1-2; D is possibly TRBD1 (5 bases). V shed 6 bases and J shed 0 bases, with 26 bases lying between them. CDR3 size: 19 residues. CDR1 and CDR2 from the germline V gene are KGHSH and LQKENI. CDR3 nucleotides: TGTGCCAGCTCCCCGCGGGGGATCCGGACAAACTTCGCTAACTATGGCTACACCTTC. It is translated as CASSPRGIRTNFANYGYTF. The entire variable domain, with the rest obtained from reference TRBV18 and TRBJ1-2, is as follows: NAGVMQNPRHLVRRRGQEARLRCSPMKGHSHVYWYRQLPEEGLKFMVYLQKENIIDESGMPKERFSAEFPKEGPSILRIQQVVRGDSAAYFCASSPRGIRTNFANYGYTFGSGTRLTVV.

The sample holds one count of this clone. This chain joins TRBV4-2 and TRBJ2-7; D gene uncertain. Trimming left V 0 bases short and J 5 bases short, with 8 bases between. The CDR3 totals 13 residues. Germline V gene sequence: CDR1 LGHNA, CDR2 YNFKEQ. CDR3 DNA sequence: TGTGCCAGCAGCCAAGATCGGCAGGACGAGCAGTACTTC. This sequence encodes CASSQDRQDEQYF.

The chain uses TRBV5-1 and TRBJ2-7; 8 bases fit TRBD1. In germline, CDR1 is SGHRS, CDR2 YFSETQ. Trimming cost V 3 bases and J 4 bases; bases outside gene matches: 6. This CDR3 contains 14 residues. CDR3 residues: CASSYGQGGYEQYF. The CDR3 DNA follows: TGCGCCAGCAGCTACGGACAGGGTGGGTACGAGCAGTACTTC.

This chain connects TRBV6-4 to TRBJ2-1, with D tentatively TRBD2 (6 bases). Trimming removed 4 bases from V and 6 bases from J, with 7 bases in between. The CDR3 extends over 12 amino acids. CDR1 and CDR2 from the germline V gene are MRHNA and SNTAGT. CDR3 DNA sequence: TGTGCCAGCAGTGCGGGAGTCAATGAGCAGTTCTTC. Translation gives CASSAGVNEQFF.